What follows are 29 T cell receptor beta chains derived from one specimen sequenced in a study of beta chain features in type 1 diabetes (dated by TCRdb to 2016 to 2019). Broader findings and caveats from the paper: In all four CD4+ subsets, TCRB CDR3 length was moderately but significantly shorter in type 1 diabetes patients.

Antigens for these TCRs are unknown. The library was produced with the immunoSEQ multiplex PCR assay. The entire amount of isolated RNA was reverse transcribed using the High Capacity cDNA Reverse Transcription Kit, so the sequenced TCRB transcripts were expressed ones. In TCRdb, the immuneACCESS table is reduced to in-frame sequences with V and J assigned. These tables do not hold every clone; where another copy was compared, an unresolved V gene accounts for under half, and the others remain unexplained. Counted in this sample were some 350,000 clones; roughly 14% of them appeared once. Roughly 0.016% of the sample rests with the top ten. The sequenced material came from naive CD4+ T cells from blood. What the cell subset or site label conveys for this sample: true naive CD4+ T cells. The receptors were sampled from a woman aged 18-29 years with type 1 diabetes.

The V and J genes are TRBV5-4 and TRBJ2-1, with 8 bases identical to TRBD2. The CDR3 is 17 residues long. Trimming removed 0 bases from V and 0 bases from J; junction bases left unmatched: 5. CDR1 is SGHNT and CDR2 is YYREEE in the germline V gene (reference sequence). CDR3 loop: CASSLEGSGSSYNEQFF. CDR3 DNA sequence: TGTGCCAGCAGCTTGGAGGGAAGCGGGAGCTCCTACAATGAGCAGTTCTTC. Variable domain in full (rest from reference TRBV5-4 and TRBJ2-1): ETGVTQSPTHLIKTRGQQVTLRCSSQSGHNTVSWYQQALGQGPQFIFQYYREEENGRGNFPPRFSGLQFPNYSSELNVNALELDDSALYLCASSLEGSGSSYNEQFFGPGTRLTVL.

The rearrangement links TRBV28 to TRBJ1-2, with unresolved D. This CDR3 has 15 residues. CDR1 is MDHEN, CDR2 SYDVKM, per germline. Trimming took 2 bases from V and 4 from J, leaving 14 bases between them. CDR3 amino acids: CASSLDPRRGYGYTF. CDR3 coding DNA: TGTGCCAGCAGTTTAGACCCTCGAAGAGGCTATGGCTACACCTTC.

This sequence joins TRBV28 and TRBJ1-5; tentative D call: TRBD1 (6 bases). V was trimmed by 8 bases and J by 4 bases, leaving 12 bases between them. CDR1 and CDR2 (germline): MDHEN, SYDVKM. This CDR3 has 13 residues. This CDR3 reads CASGTPANQPQHF. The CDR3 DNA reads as TGTGCCAGCGGGACACCAGCTAATCAGCCCCAGCATTTT.

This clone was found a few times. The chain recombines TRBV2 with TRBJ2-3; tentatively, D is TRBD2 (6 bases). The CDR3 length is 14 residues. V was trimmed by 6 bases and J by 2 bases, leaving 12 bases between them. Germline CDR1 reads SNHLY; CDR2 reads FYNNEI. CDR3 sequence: CASRAGSNTDTQYF. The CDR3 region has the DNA TGTGCCAGCAGGGCGGGATCAAACACAGATACGCAGTATTTT.

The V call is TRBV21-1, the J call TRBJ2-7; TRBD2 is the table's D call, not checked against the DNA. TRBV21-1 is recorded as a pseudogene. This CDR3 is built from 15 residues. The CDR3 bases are TGTGCCAGCAGCAAGTGGGAGGAGAATCCCCCCGAGCAGTACGTC. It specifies CASSKWEENPPEQYV.

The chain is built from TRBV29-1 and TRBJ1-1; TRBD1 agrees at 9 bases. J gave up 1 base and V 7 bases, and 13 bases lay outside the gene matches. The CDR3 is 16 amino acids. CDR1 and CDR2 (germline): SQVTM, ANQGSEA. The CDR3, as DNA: TGCAGCGCGACAGGGGGGTCCGGGATTGGGAACACTGAAGCTTTCTTT. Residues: CSATGGSGIGNTEAFF.

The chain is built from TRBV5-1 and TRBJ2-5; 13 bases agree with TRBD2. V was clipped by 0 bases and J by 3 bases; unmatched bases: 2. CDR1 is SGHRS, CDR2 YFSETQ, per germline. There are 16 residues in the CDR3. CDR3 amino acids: CASSLGGLAGKETQYF. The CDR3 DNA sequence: TGCGCCAGCAGCTTGGGGGGACTAGCGGGGAAAGAGACCCAGTACTTC.

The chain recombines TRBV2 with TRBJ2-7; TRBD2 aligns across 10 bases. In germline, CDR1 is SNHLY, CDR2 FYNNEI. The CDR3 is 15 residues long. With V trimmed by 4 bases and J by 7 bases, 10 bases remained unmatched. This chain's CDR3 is CASSVASGSVSEQYV. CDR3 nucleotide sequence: TGTGCCAGCAGTGTGGCTAGCGGGAGTGTGAGTGAGCAGTACGTC.

CDR3 sequence reads: CASSPPPGAGANVLTF. CDR3 bases: TGTGCCAGCAGCCCACCCCCCGGGGCTGGGGCCAACGTCCTGACTTTC. V usage is TRBV7-9 and J usage is TRBJ2-6; possible D gene TRBD2, 5 bases. This CDR3 spans 16 amino acids. V was clipped by 5 bases and J by 2 bases, with 13 bases between them. CDR1 is SEHNR, CDR2 FQNEAQ, per germline (reference sequence). Using reference TRBV7-9 and TRBJ2-6 for the parts outside the CDR3, the full variable domain is DTGVSQNPRHKITKRGQNVTFRCDPISEHNRLYWYRQTLGQGPEFLTYFQNEAQLEKSRLLSDRFSAERPKGSFSTLEIQRTEQGDSAMYLCASSPPPGAGANVLTFGAGSRLTVL.

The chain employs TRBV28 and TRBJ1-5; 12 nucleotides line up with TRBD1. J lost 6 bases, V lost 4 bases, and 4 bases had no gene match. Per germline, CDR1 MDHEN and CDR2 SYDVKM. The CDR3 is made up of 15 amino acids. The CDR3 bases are TGTGCCAGCAGTTCTTGGGACAGGGGGCCTCAGCCCCAGCATTTT. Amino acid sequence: CASSSWDRGPQPQHF.

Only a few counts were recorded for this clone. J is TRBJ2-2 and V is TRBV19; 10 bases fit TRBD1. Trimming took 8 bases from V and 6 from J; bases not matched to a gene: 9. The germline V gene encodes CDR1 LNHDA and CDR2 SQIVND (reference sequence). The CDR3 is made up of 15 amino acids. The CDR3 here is CASSLIGTGAGELFF. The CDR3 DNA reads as TGTGCCAGTTCTCTAATAGGGACAGGGGCCGGGGAGCTGTTTTTT.

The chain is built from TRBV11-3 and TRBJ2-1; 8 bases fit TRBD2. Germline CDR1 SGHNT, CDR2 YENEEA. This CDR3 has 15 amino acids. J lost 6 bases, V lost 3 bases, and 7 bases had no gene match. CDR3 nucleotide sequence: TGTGCCAGCAGCTTCTTGGCCAGCGGGAGCAATGAGCAGTTCTTC. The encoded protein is CASSFLASGSNEQFF. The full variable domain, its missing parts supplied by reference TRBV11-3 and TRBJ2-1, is EAGVVQSPRYKIIEKKQPVAFWCNPISGHNTLYWYLQNLGQGPELLIRYENEEAVDDSQLPKDRFSAERLKGVDSTLKIQPAELGDSAVYLCASSFLASGSNEQFFGPGTRLTVL.

CDR3 residues: CASSPRFPANTGELFF. The CDR3 DNA sequence: TGTGCCAGCTCACCTAGATTTCCTGCGAACACCGGGGAGCTGTTTTTT. The chain uses TRBV18 and TRBJ2-2; unclear D gene. The germline gives CDR1 KGHSH, CDR2 LQKENI. The length of the CDR3 is 16 residues. Trimming took off 3 bases at V and 0 bases at J, with 11 bases between the two ends.

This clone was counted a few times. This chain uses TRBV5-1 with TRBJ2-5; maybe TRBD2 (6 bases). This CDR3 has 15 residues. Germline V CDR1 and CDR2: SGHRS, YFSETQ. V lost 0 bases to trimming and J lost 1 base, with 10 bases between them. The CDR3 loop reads CASSLAYGGQETQYF. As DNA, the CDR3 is TGCGCCAGCAGCTTGGCCTACGGGGGCCAAGAGACCCAGTACTTC.

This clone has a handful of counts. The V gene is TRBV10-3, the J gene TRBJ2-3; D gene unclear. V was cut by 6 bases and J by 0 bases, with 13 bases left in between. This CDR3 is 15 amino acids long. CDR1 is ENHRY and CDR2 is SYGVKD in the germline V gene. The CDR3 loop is CAISLQKSSTDTQYF. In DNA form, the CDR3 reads TGTGCCATCAGCCTGCAGAAGTCTAGCACAGATACGCAGTATTTT.

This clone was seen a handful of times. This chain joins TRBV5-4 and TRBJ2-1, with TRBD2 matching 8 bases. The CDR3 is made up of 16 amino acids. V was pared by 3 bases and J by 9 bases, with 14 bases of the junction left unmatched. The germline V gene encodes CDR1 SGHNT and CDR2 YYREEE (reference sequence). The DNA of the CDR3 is TGTGCCAGCAGCTCCCGCCGGGAGGGGAAGATCCCTGAGCAGTTCTTC. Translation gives CASSSRREGKIPEQFF.

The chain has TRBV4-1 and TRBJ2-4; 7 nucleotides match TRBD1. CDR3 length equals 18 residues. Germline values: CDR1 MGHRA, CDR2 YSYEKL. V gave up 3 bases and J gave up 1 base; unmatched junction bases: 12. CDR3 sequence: CASSHTLIGDSAKNIQYF. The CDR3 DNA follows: TGCGCCAGCAGCCACACCCTAATCGGGGACAGCGCCAAAAACATTCAGTACTTC.

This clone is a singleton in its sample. The CDR3 loop is CASSLSTDTQYF. As DNA, the CDR3 is TGTGCCAGCAGCTTAAGCACAGATACGCAGTATTTT. The V call is TRBV9, the J call TRBJ2-3; D unresolved. CDR3 length: 12 residues. The germline gives CDR1 SGDLS, CDR2 YYNGEE. V lost 4 bases to trimming and J lost 0 bases, with 3 bases between them.

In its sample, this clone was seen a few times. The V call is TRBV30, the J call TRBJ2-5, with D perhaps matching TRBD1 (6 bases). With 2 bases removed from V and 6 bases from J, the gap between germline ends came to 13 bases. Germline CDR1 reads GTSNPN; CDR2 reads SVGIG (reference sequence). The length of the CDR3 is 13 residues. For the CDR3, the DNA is TGTGCCTGGAGTACGGACAGCAGACAGACCCAGTACTTC. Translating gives CAWSTDSRQTQYF.

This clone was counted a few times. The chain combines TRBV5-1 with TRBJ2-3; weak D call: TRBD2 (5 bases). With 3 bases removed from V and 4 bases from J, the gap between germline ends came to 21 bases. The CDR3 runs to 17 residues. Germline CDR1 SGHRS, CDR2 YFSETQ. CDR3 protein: CASSSNLASRVADTQYF. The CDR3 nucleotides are TGCGCCAGCAGCTCAAATCTCGCTAGCCGAGTTGCAGATACGCAGTATTTT.

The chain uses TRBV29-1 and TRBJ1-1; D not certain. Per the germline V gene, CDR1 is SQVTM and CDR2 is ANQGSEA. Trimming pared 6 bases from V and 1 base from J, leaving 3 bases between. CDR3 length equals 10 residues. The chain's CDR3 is CSVGNTEAFF. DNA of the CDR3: TGCAGCGTCGGGAACACTGAAGCTTTCTTT.

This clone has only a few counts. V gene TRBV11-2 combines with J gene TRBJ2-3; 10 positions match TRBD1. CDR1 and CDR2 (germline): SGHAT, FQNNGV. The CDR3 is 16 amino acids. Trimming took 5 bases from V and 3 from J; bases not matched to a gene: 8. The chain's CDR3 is CASSRGPGQGTDTQYF. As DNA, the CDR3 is TGTGCCAGCAGCCGGGGTCCGGGACAGGGGACAGATACGCAGTATTTT.

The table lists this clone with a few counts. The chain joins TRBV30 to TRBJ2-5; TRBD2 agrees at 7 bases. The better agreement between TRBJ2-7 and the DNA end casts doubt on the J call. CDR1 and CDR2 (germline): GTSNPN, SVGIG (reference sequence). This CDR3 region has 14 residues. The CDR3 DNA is TGTGCCTTTAATAGGGGCGGGAGCTCCTACGAGCAGTACTTC. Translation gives CAFNRGGSSYEQYF.

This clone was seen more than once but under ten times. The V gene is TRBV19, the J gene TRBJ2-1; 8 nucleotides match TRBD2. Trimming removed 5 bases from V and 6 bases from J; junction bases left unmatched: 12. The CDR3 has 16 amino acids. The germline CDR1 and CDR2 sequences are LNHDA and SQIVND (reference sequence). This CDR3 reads CASSVEAGAVFNEQFF. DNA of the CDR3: TGTGCCAGTAGTGTCGAAGCGGGAGCAGTCTTCAATGAGCAGTTCTTC.

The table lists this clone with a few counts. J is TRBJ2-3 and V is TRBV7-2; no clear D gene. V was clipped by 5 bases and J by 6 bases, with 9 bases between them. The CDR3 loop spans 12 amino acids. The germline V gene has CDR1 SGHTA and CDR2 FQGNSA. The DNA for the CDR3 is TGTGCCAGCAGCCCTACACAGGATACGCAGTATTTT. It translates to CASSPTQDTQYF.

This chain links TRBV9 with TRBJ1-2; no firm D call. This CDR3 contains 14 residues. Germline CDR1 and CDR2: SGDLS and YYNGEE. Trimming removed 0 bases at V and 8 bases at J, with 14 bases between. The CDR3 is CASSVDVRRSGYTF. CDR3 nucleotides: TGTGCCAGCAGCGTAGATGTTCGTAGGAGCGGCTACACCTTC.

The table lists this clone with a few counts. The CDR3: CASSHKRGNYEQYF. The DNA of the CDR3 is TGTGCCAGCAGCCATAAAAGGGGCAACTACGAGCAGTACTTC. The J gene is TRBJ2-7, the V gene TRBV14; perhaps TRBD1 as D (5 bases). With 3 bases removed from V and 3 bases from J, the gap between germline ends came to 12 bases. The germline CDR1 and CDR2 sequences are SGHDN and FVKESK. The CDR3 loop spans 14 amino acids.

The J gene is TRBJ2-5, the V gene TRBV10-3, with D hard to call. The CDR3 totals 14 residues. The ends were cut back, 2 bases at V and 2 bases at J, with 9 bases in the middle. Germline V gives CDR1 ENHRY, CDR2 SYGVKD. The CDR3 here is CAISERGEQETQYF. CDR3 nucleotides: TGTGCCATCAGTGAGCGAGGAGAACAAGAGACCCAGTACTTC.

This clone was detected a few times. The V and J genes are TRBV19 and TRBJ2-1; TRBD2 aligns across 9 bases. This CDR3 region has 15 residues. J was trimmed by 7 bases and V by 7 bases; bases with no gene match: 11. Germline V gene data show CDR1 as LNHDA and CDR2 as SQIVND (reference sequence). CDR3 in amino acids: CASNTGTSNENEQFF. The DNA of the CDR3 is TGTGCCAGTAATACCGGGACTAGCAATGAGAATGAGCAGTTCTTC.